This TCR beta chain is from a study of human T cells and chemical hapten exposure. This clonotype was detected only a few times. Trimming took 2 bases from V and 2 from J; bases not matched to a gene: 8. Germline assignment: CDR1 MNHEY and CDR2 SVGAGI. There are 16 residues in the CDR3. TCRdb reanalysed the RACE reads using MiXCR and keeps one entry per CDR3 protein. The sample has 50,000 or so distinct CDR3 sequences, about 4.8% seen once. Described time point: healthy volunteer bleed at 2 weeks. Total RNA came from unfractionated whole blood. This chain uses TRBV6-5 with TRBJ2-7, with TRBD2 matching 8 bases. Source material: whole blood. This receptor was identified in a human donor in good health. Some clones in this sample may be carry-over from other donors' samples. Here the CDR3 reads CASSYATSGLTYEQYF. The DNA for the CDR3 is TGTGCCAGCAGTTACGCCACTAGCGGACTTACCTACGAGCAGTACTTC.